These 8 T cell receptor beta chains originate from one sample sequenced in a study of molecular identifiers for immune sequencing clone quantification. MiXCR was run by TCRdb on the PCR reads, yielding one entry per CDR3 protein. The table has over 600,000 distinct CDR3 sequences, just under 20% seen once; the top ten hold roughly 0.83%. Sequenced sample: naive CD8+ T cells from blood, with Jurkat cell RNA spiked in. Subset meaning: FACS-sorted CD8+CD4-CCR7+CD45RA+ naive T cells. The receptors derive from a human donor in good health. Some libraries in this study had Jurkat cell RNA spiked in.

This clonotype was seen a few times. The rearrangement links TRBV21-1 to TRBJ1-3. TRBV21-1 is listed as a pseudogene. This CDR3 region has 15 residues. The DNA of the CDR3 is TGTGCCAGCAGCAAACCCAGGAGCTCTGGAAACACCATATATTTT. It is translated as CASSKPRSSGNTIYF.

A few counts support this clonotype. The chain uses TRBV2 and TRBJ2-5; D uncertain. The CDR3 has 15 amino acids. The germline V and J ends were trimmed by 3 bases and 5 bases, with 16 bases remaining between them. Per germline, CDR1 SNHLY and CDR2 FYNNEI. CDR3 nucleotide sequence: TGTGCCAGCAGTGATCTCCCCGGCCAGAGGGAGACCCAGTACTTC. Translated, it gives CASSDLPGQRETQYF. Using reference TRBV2 and TRBJ2-5 for the parts outside the CDR3, the full variable domain is EPEVTQTPSHQVTQMGQEVILRCVPISNHLYFYWYRQILGQKVEFLVSFYNNEISEKSEIFDDQFSVERPDGSNFTLKIRSTKLEDSAMYFCASSDLPGQRETQYFGPGTRLLVL.

This clonotype was seen at least ten times. V gene TRBV4-1 combines with J gene TRBJ2-1; 10 bases line up with TRBD2. Germline V lookup: CDR1 MGHRA, CDR2 YSYEKL. V dropped 0 bases and J dropped 15; count of bases not matched to a gene: 11. This CDR3 comprises 15 residues. The CDR3 DNA reads TGCGCCAGCAGCCAAGATACTAGCGGGGCCCGACCATGGTTCTTC. Translated: CASSQDTSGARPWFF.

In this sample, this clonotype turned up a few times. The chain links TRBV20-1 to TRBJ2-7; no reliable D call. Germline loops: CDR1 DFQATT, CDR2 SNEGSKA (reference sequence). CDR3 length equals 12 residues. Trimming removed 1 base from V and 7 bases from J, with 11 bases in between. The CDR3 nucleotides are TGCAGTGCTAGAGGGCAGACCTGGGAGCAGTACTTC. Protein sequence: CSARGQTWEQYF.

This clonotype has only a few counts. The chain recombines TRBV5-6 with TRBJ1-3; tentative D call: TRBD1 (6 bases). V was clipped by 4 bases and J by 0 bases, with 17 bases between them. The CDR3 spans 17 residues. In germline, CDR1 is SGHDT, CDR2 YYEEEE. The CDR3 sequence: CASSVWTDQSSGNTIYF. The CDR3, as DNA: TGTGCCAGCAGCGTATGGACAGATCAGAGCTCTGGAAACACCATATATTTT.

The chain carries TRBV7-6 and TRBJ2-7; the match to TRBD2 covers 7 bases. The V gene end was trimmed by 5 bases and the J gene end by 0 bases; junction bases not matched to a gene: 7. The germline V gene encodes CDR1 SGHVS and CDR2 FNYEAQ. The CDR3 sequence is 15 residues long. The CDR3 region is CASSSGEEDSYEQYF. Here the CDR3 DNA reads TGTGCCAGCAGCAGCGGGGAGGAGGACTCCTACGAGCAGTACTTC. Drawing the rest from reference TRBV7-6 and TRBJ2-7, the complete variable domain is GAGVSQSPRYKVTKRGQDVALRCDPISGHVSLYWYRQALGQGPEFLTYFNYEAQQDKSGLPNDRFSAERPEGSISTLTIQRTEQRDSAMYRCASSSGEEDSYEQYFGPGTRLTVT.

On this clonotype: With a much larger clone just one base away, this may be a read error. The rearrangement joins TRBV6-6 to TRBJ1-2; D remains ambiguous. CDR1 is MNHNY, CDR2 SVGAGI, per germline (reference sequence). There are 14 residues in the CDR3. DNA for the CDR3: TGTGCCAGCAGGTACTCGCCATCTAACTATGGCTACACCTTC. This gives the protein CASRYSPSNYGYTF.

On this clonotype itself: Being one base from a much bigger clone, this may be a read error. This sequence joins TRBV6-6 and TRBJ2-7, with 8 positions matching TRBD1. This CDR3 contains 15 residues. CDR1 is MNHNY and CDR2 is SVGAGI in the germline V gene (reference sequence). The CDR3 DNA is TGTGCCAGCAGTTACCCGGACAGGGACGACTACGAGCAGTGCTTC. Its protein product is CASSYPDRDDYEQCF.